Shown below are 23 T cell receptor beta chains from a single sample sequenced in a study of blood T cell repertoires in COVID-19. TCRdb keeps only in-frame clones here, not all; method: immunoSEQ multiplex PCR. The sample has about 340,000 clones, around 88% seen once. Specimen: peripheral blood. The source is a man aged 25-45 years with active or convalescent COVID-19.

The chain combines TRBV28 with TRBJ1-1, with 7 bases matching TRBD1. V was clipped by 4 bases and J by 1 base; unmatched bases: 9. This CDR3 contains 16 residues. The germline V gene encodes CDR1 MDHEN and CDR2 SYDVKM. In DNA, the CDR3 is TGTGCCAGCAGTTCCCGACAGGGAGGCTGGAACACTGAAGCTTTCTTT. It yields the protein CASSSRQGGWNTEAFF.

This sequence joins TRBV7-3 and TRBJ2-1, with 8 bases fitting TRBD2. The CDR3 has 15 amino acids. Germline CDR1 SGHTA, CDR2 FQGTGA. V gave up 2 bases and J gave up 7 bases; unmatched junction bases: 7. Written as DNA, the CDR3 is TGTGCCAGCAGCTTACAGAGCGGGGGACTTAATGAGCAGTTCTTC. This sequence encodes CASSLQSGGLNEQFF.

This chain uses TRBV9 with TRBJ2-3, with 7 bases lining up with TRBD2. V lost 4 bases, J lost 4 bases, and 15 bases stayed unmatched. The CDR3 runs 17 residues. Germline values: CDR1 SGDLS, CDR2 YYNGEE. The CDR3 nucleotides are TGTGCCAGCAGCCACAATAAGTTCCAGGGAGGGGCAGATACGCAGTATTTT. It codes for CASSHNKFQGGADTQYF.

This clone came up once. The rearrangement uses TRBV15 and TRBJ2-2; TRBD2 matches 8 bases. Germline V gene sequence: CDR1 LNHNV, CDR2 YYDKDF (reference sequence). The V segment lost 0 bases and the J segment 6 bases; nucleotides outside the gene matches: 12. This CDR3 has 18 residues. CDR3 protein: CATSREGRKLADAGELFF. The CDR3 coding sequence is TGTGCCACCAGCAGAGAGGGGCGCAAACTAGCGGATGCCGGGGAGCTGTTTTTT.

The gene calls are TRBV19 and TRBJ1-5; D is perhaps TRBD1 (5 bases). Per the germline V gene, CDR1 is LNHDA and CDR2 is SQIVND (reference sequence). Trimming cost V 5 bases and J 7 bases, with 12 bases left between them. There are 13 residues in the CDR3. The CDR3 loop reads CASSPQGLQPQHF. In DNA form, the CDR3 reads TGTGCCAGTAGTCCCCAGGGCCTCCAGCCCCAGCATTTT. Supplemented by reference TRBV19 and TRBJ1-5, the full variable domain reads DGGITQSPKYLFRKEGQNVTLSCEQNLNHDAMYWYRQDPGQGLRLIYYSQIVNDFQKGDIAEGYSVSREKKESFPLTVTSAQKNPTAFYLCASSPQGLQPQHFGDGTRLSIL.

The rearrangement links TRBV6-2 or TRBV6-3 to TRBJ2-1; possible D gene TRBD1, 6 bases. Trimming pared 4 bases from V and 3 bases from J, leaving 16 bases between. Germline-derived CDR1 and CDR2 are MNHEY and SVGEGT. CDR3 length: 16 amino acids. CDR3 amino acids: CASSSTPGHFYNEQFF. The CDR3, as DNA: TGTGCCAGCAGTTCGACTCCGGGACATTTCTACAATGAGCAGTTCTTC.

The J gene is TRBJ1-6, the V gene TRBV11-2; the D gene is possibly TRBD1 (5 bases). Per germline, CDR1 SGHAT and CDR2 FQNNGV. CDR3 size: 16 residues. V was trimmed by 4 bases and J by 5 bases, leaving 15 bases between them. The CDR3 coding sequence is TGTGCCAGCAGCTCGCTCAGGGTGGATAATAATTCACCCCTCCACTTT. It yields the protein CASSSLRVDNNSPLHF. Looking up the rest from reference TRBV11-2 and TRBJ1-6 gives the full variable domain: EAGVAQSPRYKIIEKRQSVAFWCNPISGHATLYWYQQILGQGPKLLIQFQNNGVVDDSQLPKDRFSAERLKGVDSTLKIQPAKLEDSAVYLCASSSLRVDNNSPLHFGNGTRLTVT.

The chain employs TRBV5-1 and TRBJ2-3, with 15 bases matching TRBD2. The CDR3 runs to 18 residues. CDR1 and CDR2 (germline): SGHRS, YFSETQ. Trimming took 5 bases from V and 2 from J; bases not matched to a gene: 9. In DNA form, the CDR3 reads TGCGCCAGCAGTAGTGGGACTAGCGGGGGGATAGTCACAGATACGCAGTATTTT. The encoded protein is CASSSGTSGGIVTDTQYF.

The rearrangement joins TRBV27 to TRBJ2-7, with D possibly TRBD1 on 6 matching bases. This CDR3 region has 14 residues. CDR1 and CDR2 from the germline V gene are MNHEY and SMNVEV (reference sequence). Trimming shortened V by 7 bases and J by 0 bases, and 13 bases separated the two germline ends. The DNA for the CDR3 is TGTGCCAGCAATCCGGGACACTCCTCCTACGAGCAGTACTTC. Amino acid sequence: CASNPGHSSYEQYF.

The chain couples TRBV6-2 or TRBV6-3 to TRBJ2-4; D perhaps matches TRBD2 (5 bases). Per the germline V gene, CDR1 is MNHEY and CDR2 is SVGEGT. The V and J ends lost 5 bases and 10 bases respectively, with 9 bases between them. The CDR3 covers 11 residues. CDR3 protein: CASSTSGIQYF. CDR3 DNA: TGTGCCAGCAGTACCTCGGGGATTCAGTACTTC.

V and J are TRBV15 and TRBJ2-1, with a tentative D call TRBD2 (6 bases). Germline assignment: CDR1 LNHNV and CDR2 YYDKDF (reference sequence). V was pared by 5 bases and J by 12 bases, with 14 bases between. The CDR3 has 12 residues. In DNA, the CDR3 is TGTGCCACCAGCCCCCACGGGGAGGTGCAGTTCTTC. Amino acid sequence: CATSPHGEVQFF.

The rearrangement uses TRBV7-6 and TRBJ2-1, with TRBD2 identical over 9 bases. V was pared by 5 bases and J by 7 bases, with 12 bases of the junction left unmatched. This CDR3 contains 16 residues. Germline CDR1 is SGHVS and CDR2 is FNYEAQ. CDR3 nucleotides: TGTGCCAGCAGCCTTCGACCCGCGGGAGGGATGAATGAGCAGTTCTTC. Encoded protein: CASSLRPAGGMNEQFF.

This chain joins TRBV5-1 and TRBJ2-2; D unresolved. Trimming stripped 1 base from V and 4 bases from J, with 5 bases between. The CDR3 totals 13 residues. The germline V gene encodes CDR1 SGHRS and CDR2 YFSETQ. CDR3 sequence: CASSLISTGELFF. CDR3 nucleotide sequence: TGCGCCAGCAGCTTGATCAGCACCGGGGAGCTGTTTTTT.

This chain connects TRBV9 to TRBJ2-1, with D possibly matching TRBD2 (5 bases). This CDR3 spans 14 amino acids. V lost 4 bases, J lost 5 bases, and 13 bases lay in between. Germline CDR1 reads SGDLS; CDR2 reads YYNGEE. CDR3 loop: CASSPERWNNEQFF. CDR3 DNA sequence: TGTGCCAGCAGCCCCGAGCGGTGGAACAATGAGCAGTTCTTC.

The chain has TRBV4-3 and TRBJ1-1, with D possibly being TRBD1 (5 bases). Germline-derived CDR1 and CDR2 are LGHNA and YSLEER. The CDR3 is 13 amino acids. Trimming shortened V by 4 bases and J by 5 bases, and 11 bases separated the two germline ends. In nucleotides, the CDR3 is TGCGCCAGCAGCCGCCAACGGGGGACTGAAGCTTTCTTT. This translates into CASSRQRGTEAFF.

This clone was detected once. V gene TRBV4-1 combines with J gene TRBJ2-7; 9 bases are shared with TRBD2. From germline, CDR1 is MGHRA and CDR2 YSYEKL. The CDR3 runs to 15 residues. Trimming at V came to 1 base and at J to 3 bases, leaving 4 bases not matched to a gene. CDR3 sequence (DNA): TGCGCCAGCAGCCAAGTTCCTAGCGGGAACTACGAGCAGTACTTC. Translating it yields CASSQVPSGNYEQYF.

The chain links TRBV7-9 to TRBJ1-1; D uncertain. Germline V gene lookup returns CDR1 SEHNR and CDR2 FQNEAQ (reference sequence). This CDR3 has 14 amino acids. The germline V and J ends were trimmed by 3 bases and 0 bases, with 8 bases remaining between them. CDR3 protein: CASSFPSLNTEAFF. The CDR3 coding sequence is TGTGCCAGCAGCTTCCCCAGTTTGAACACTGAAGCTTTCTTT.

The rearrangement links TRBV7-3 to TRBJ2-3; D is unclear. This CDR3 contains 13 residues. CDR1 is SGHTA and CDR2 is FQGTGA in the germline V gene. Trimming cost V 6 bases and J 5 bases, with 12 bases left between them. CDR3 nucleotide sequence: TGTGCCAGCAGTCCTCGAGGTGGAGATACGCAGTATTTT. Translated, it gives CASSPRGGDTQYF.

The chain combines TRBV4-1 with TRBJ2-2, with D unclear. V lost 2 bases to trimming and J lost 6 bases, with 7 bases between them. CDR1 and CDR2 from the germline V gene are MGHRA and YSYEKL. This CDR3 spans 13 amino acids. The CDR3 DNA reads TGCGCCAGCAGCCAAACTTCCGCCGGGGAGCTGTTTTTT. It yields the protein CASSQTSAGELFF.

The rearrangement joins TRBV6-6 to TRBJ1-4; no firm D call. The ends were cut back, 6 bases at V and 2 bases at J, with 13 bases in the middle. CDR1 and CDR2 from the germline V gene are MNHNY and SVGAGI (reference sequence). The CDR3 spans 15 residues. The CDR3 bases are TGTGCCAGCAGCTCCCCCGGGTCTACTAATGAAAAACTGTTTTTT. This sequence encodes CASSSPGSTNEKLFF.

The chain uses TRBV12-3 or TRBV12-4 and TRBJ2-2; 7 bases map to TRBD1. Trimming at V came to 7 bases and at J to 4 bases, leaving 3 bases not matched to a gene. This CDR3 has 13 amino acids. CDR3: CASTGTVTGELFF. As DNA, the CDR3 is TGTGCCAGCACCGGGACAGTCACCGGGGAGCTGTTTTTT.

This chain connects TRBV11-2 to TRBJ2-5; D gene unclear. V was clipped by 4 bases and J by 7 bases, with 13 bases between them. The CDR3 contains 13 residues. Germline V gene lookup returns CDR1 SGHAT and CDR2 FQNNGV. CDR3 bases: TGTGCCAGCAGCTATTTTTCAAGCTCGACCCAGTACTTC. This codes for CASSYFSSSTQYF.

The chain employs TRBV29-1 and TRBJ2-1; no clear D gene. Trimming removed 5 bases from V and 1 base from J, with 3 bases in between. The CDR3 consists of 11 residues. Looked up from germline, CDR1 is SQVTM and CDR2 is ANQGSEA. CDR3 coding DNA: TGCAGCGTTCATTCCTACAATGAGCAGTTCTTC. The encoded protein is CSVHSYNEQFF.